This TCR beta chain was profiled in a study of cytomegalovirus exposure and HLA in healthy donors. Worth noting for this clone: Its specificity is not known.

A multiplex PCR was run with 60 Vbeta primers and 13 Jbeta primers. The repertoire was sequenced with immunoSEQ multiplex PCR; TCRdb's copy has only in-frame clones and lacks some. The sample has 50,000 or so clones; approximately 80% are singletons. V shed 0 bases and J shed 2 bases, with 21 bases lying between them. The CDR3 length is 18 residues. Per the germline V gene, CDR1 is SGHTS and CDR2 is YDEGEE. Study conclusions and caveats: TCR beta sequences numbering over 15,000 were associated with HLA alleles at 0.05 false discovery rate in a later analysis.

This TCR derives from a female donor in good health and CMV-seronegative. The sample taken for sequencing was PBMCs. This chain joins TRBV5-8 and TRBJ2-7; D gene ambiguous. CDR3 sequence (DNA): TGTGCCAGCAGCTTGGATGGCAGTTTCGGCTGGCGGACCTACGAGCAGTACTTC. Translated: CASSLDGSFGWRTYEQYF. The variable domain in full, with the rest retrieved from reference TRBV5-8 and TRBJ2-7, is EAGVTQSPTHLIKTRGQQATLRCSPISGHTSVYWYQQALGLGLQFLLWYDEGEERNRGNFPPRFSGRQFPNYSSELNVNALELEDSALYLCASSLDGSFGWRTYEQYFGPGTRLTVT.